This T cell receptor beta chain emerged from a study of cytomegalovirus exposure and HLA in healthy donors (dated by TCRdb to about 2017). About the study as a whole: In an earlier analysis of some 610 of the donors, 276 Gb of sequence data and 90 million to 130 million unique TCR beta sequences from roughly 190 million T cells were reported. The number of donors typed differed by locus, with roughly 620-630 for A, B, C, DRB1 and DQB1, roughly 520 for DQA1, 600 to 610 for DPA1, and over 400 for DPB1. In addition to the first cohort of roughly 670 subjects, a separate validation cohort of over 90 different subjects was used. Rather than using new phenotypic data, the later analysis identified candidate immune exposures from TCR beta sequences and from how often those sequences occurred across donors. Of the approximately 400 genotyped donors, about 84% fell in the genetic ancestry cluster associated with self-reported Caucasian donors. In a later genetic analysis, genome-wide SNP genotypes for about 55% of the roughly 700 donors were used, and that subset was treated as a discovery cohort. The study combined high-throughput TCR immunosequencing, statistical association of individual TCRs with disease status, and machine learning to predict cytomegalovirus infection status. Because of strong linkage in the cohort, roughly five DR-DQ haplotypes were treated as single units for association and clustering. An earlier analysis of around 580 of the donors used high-throughput TCR beta sequencing to judge whether each TCR beta V gene segment behaved as functional or pseudogenic. The study profiled the T cell repertoires of under 700 subjects by immunosequencing and related them to cytomegalovirus serostatus. Both class I and class II loci were covered by HLA typing, at four-digit resolution. An early release covering approximately 600 HLA-typed donors comprised roughly 300 gigabases of sequencing data and around 85 million unique TCR sequences. On average, roughly 240,000 unique TCR beta nucleotide sequences were sequenced per donor among roughly 430 genotyped donors of the cohort, with roughly 18% of those sequences being non-productive. A later analysis re-examined previously published TCR beta repertoires from more than 550 donors and added high-resolution HLA genotyping to investigate patterns of TCR occurrence. Donor age, sex, ethnicity and CMV serostatus were collected together with the repertoire data. All discovery cohort repertoires had been generated on a single sequencing platform. The study aimed to test whether cataloging public T cell receptors could reveal signatures of past pathogen exposure. Overall study results and their limits: Most CMV-associated TCR beta chains appeared to be HLA-restricted in a later analysis, and the HLA associations seemed to be driven largely by CMV exposure. The authors suggested that the approach could potentially be generalized to other disease states and immunological phenotypes. At a false discovery rate of 0.05, a later analysis linked roughly 17,000 TCR beta sequences to specific HLA alleles. Broadly in line with IMGT annotations, most TCR beta V segments showed up in productive rearrangements about 90% or about 30% of the time in an earlier analysis of several hundred of the donors. Linkage disequilibrium might explain the correlated functional status among segregating V segments, but an unknown experimental factor could not be ruled out. A further reported finding was that TCR beta sequences accurately predicted the HLA-A and HLA-B alleles for most subjects in the first cohort. According to a later genetic analysis, donors in an Asian-associated ancestry cluster had fewer N-insertions in productive TCRs than the approximately 700-donor mean. The study listed 150 to 200 TCR beta chains as associated with cytomegalovirus. Strong co-occurrence of HLA alleles, especially DR and DQ, made assigning TCR associations to individual alleles difficult. An association between a missense DCLRE1C variant and V-gene and J-gene trimming of TCR beta chains was found in a later genetic analysis and replicated in an independent cohort. Only TCR beta chains were sequenced in this cohort, and the absence of alpha or paired-chain data limited detectable features. The classifier was reported to diagnose cytomegalovirus status with high specificity and sensitivity in both the original and validation cohorts. A later analysis found that HLA-associated TCR beta chains were more clonally expanded and had lower generation probabilities than equally common non-associated chains. According to a later analysis, TCR association rates differed among HLA loci, with DRB1 alleles showing the most associated TCRs and HLA-C alleles showing the fewest. Sequencing depth was assumed to be roughly uniform across donors in the presence/absence analyses, though that assumption may not hold. The earlier analysis of 587 of the donors excluded approximately 15 rarely observed V segments, including chromosome 9 orphons, because counts were too low. Because HLA typing was missing for some donors at each locus, association tests included only the typed subset. While some public TCRs were present in many individuals, most TCR sequences turned up only very rarely across donors. Immune exposure information for the cohort was limited to CMV serostatus. The sequencing pipeline was judged likely to have produced a cluster of highly shared sequence variants as a technical artifact. In vitro tests confirmed that a few of the cytomegalovirus-associated TCR beta chains recognize cytomegalovirus antigens. According to a later analysis, parvovirus B19, influenza, CMV and Epstein-Barr virus appeared linked to several top co-occurrence clusters. Some IMGT-functional V segments, including TRBV6-2 and TRBV6-3, could not be told apart with the 87-base-pair reads, so those segments were excluded.

The CDR3 spans 15 residues, from the cysteine through the phenylalanine. Here the CDR3 DNA is all that survives: 45 bases in frame from base 1. Trimming leaves V shorter by 0 bases and J shorter by 7 bases, with the junction holding 8 bases beyond the gene matches. The germline V gene (reference sequence) gives CDR1 as LNHNV and CDR2 as YYDKDF. The cohort consisted of more than 650 healthy bone marrow donors. At the time of sampling, all cohort members were nominally healthy, though unrecorded immune exposures were likely present. The donor was CMV seronegative and was included in the group of 352 seronegative cohort members. A peripheral blood sample was collected from each donor, and TCR beta sequencing was performed on peripheral blood mononuclear cells. Genomic DNA was extracted from the blood cell samples with the Qiagen DNeasy Blood Extraction Kit. A note on this clone: Its cognate antigen has yet to be identified. One base away there is no much larger clone; base qualities are not given.

The method was the immunoSEQ multiplex PCR assay. A mixture of 60 forward primers for TCR Vbeta segments and 13 reverse primers for TCR Jbeta segments was used in the multiplex PCR. A multiplex PCR assay on genomic DNA amplified the CDR3 region of rearranged TCR beta genes. The amplified TCR beta libraries were sequenced on the Illumina HiSeq System as 87-base-pair reads. From the authors' description of their analysis: A later analysis counted tens of millions of unique TCR beta chains across the 550 to 700 repertoires, and 9 million to 14 million of these chains were shared by at least two donors. Raw reads were error-corrected and collapsed into unique sequences with a nearest-neighbor algorithm that merged closely related sequences to remove PCR and sequencing errors. Alignment of CDR3 sequences to IMGT reference sequences was used to assign V, D and J gene segments. For a sequence to be retained, a match of at least six nucleotides to both a V gene segment and a J gene segment was required. A rearrangement counted as productive if the CDR3 had no stop codons and remained in frame with V and J, and every other rearrangement counted as non-productive. Following IMGT convention, CDR3 was defined as the stretch from the second conserved V-encoded cysteine to the conserved J-encoded phenylalanine. In an earlier analysis of around 570 of the donors, sequences lacking an unambiguous match to a single V gene segment were excluded. An earlier analysis of 500 to 600 of the donors classified V segments as functional when productive rearrangements were above 56.7% and as segregating when the standard deviation between donors was above 5%. A statistical classification framework was built for diagnosing cytomegalovirus status from the catalog of TCR beta chain sequences. V and J gene assignment, in a later analysis, came from comparing TCR nucleotide sequences with IMGT/GENE-DB human TR gene sequences. Using the TCRdist pipeline, a later analysis assigned CDR3 sequences along with most-parsimonious VDJ recombination scenarios. In a later analysis, each TCR beta chain was defined by its CDR3 amino acid sequence together with its V-gene family, and reads without a unique V-gene family were excluded. As a way to deal with suspected cross-contamination and a sequencing artifact, a later analysis dropped approximately 590 nucleotide sequences that were highly shared and had low generation probability. A later analysis calculated a clonal expansion index for each public chain from normalized within-repertoire ranks of inferred template counts. A later analysis computed generation probabilities with a VDJ recombination model fitted to out-of-frame rearrangements, and checked the results against IGoR. Hypergeometric tests were used in a later analysis to score TCR-TCR, TCR-HLA and TCR-CMV co-occurrence, with a repertoire-size bias correction applied to the TCR pairs. False discovery rates were estimated in a later analysis by permuting HLA or CMV assignments 20 times. In a later analysis, co-occurring TCRs were grouped using DBSCAN, with TCRdist sequence similarity added in when clustering inside HLA-allele-positive subsets. Repertoires with fewer than 30,000 or more than 120,000 public chains were left out of co-occurrence clustering, as were about five repertoires with anomalous nucleotide sharing. Not all clones reach the TCRdb copy of this immuneACCESS table, which keeps in-frame sequences only. Checked studies attribute under half of the gap to unresolved V genes and leave the rest unexplained. V and J calls and clone size follow that table, whereas D and trimming were derived from the DNA. The sample records over 70,000 clones, approximately 80% of which are singletons. The top ten clonotypes cover about 3.8% of the sample.

The chain was built from TRBV15 and TRBJ2-7, with 8 middle bases fitting TRBD2. Sequenced input: PBMCs. The receptor's source is a man aged 25 to 40 in good health and CMV-seronegative. The CDR3 protein is CATSRDRGGAGEQYF. At the DNA level, the sequence is TGTGCCACCAGCAGAGATCGGGGGGGGGCAGGGGAGCAGTACTTC. With all but the CDR3 taken from the reference TRBV15 and TRBJ2-7 genes, the full variable domain is: DAMVIQNPRYQVTQFGKPVTLSCSQTLNHNVMYWYQQKSSQAPKLLFHYYDKDFNNEADTPDNFQSRRPNTSFCFLDIRSPGLGDTAMYLCATSRDRGGAGEQYFGPGTRLTVT.